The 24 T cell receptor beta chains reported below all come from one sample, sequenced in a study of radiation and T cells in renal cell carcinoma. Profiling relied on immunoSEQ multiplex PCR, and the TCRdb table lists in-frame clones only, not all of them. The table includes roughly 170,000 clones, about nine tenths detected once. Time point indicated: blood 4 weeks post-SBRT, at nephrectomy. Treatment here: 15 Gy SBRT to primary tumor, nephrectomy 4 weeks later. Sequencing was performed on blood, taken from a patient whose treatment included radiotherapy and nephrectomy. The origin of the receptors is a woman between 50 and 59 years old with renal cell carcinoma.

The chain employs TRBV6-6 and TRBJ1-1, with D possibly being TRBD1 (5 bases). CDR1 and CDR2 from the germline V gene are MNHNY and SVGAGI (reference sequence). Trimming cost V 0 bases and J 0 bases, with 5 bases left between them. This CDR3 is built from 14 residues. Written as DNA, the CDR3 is TGTGCCAGCAGTTACTCACAGGTGAACACTGAAGCTTTCTTT. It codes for CASSYSQVNTEAFF.

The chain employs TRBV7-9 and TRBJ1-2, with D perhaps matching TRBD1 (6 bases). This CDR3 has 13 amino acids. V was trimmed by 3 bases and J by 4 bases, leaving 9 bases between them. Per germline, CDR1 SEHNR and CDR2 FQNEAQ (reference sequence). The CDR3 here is CASSFGTSYGYTF. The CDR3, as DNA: TGTGCCAGCAGCTTTGGGACATCCTATGGCTACACCTTC.

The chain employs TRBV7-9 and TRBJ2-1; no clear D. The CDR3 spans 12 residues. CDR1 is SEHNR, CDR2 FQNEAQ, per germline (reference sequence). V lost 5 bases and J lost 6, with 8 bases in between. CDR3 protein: CASSPPSNEQFF. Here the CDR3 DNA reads TGTGCCAGCAGCCCCCCGAGCAATGAGCAGTTCTTC.

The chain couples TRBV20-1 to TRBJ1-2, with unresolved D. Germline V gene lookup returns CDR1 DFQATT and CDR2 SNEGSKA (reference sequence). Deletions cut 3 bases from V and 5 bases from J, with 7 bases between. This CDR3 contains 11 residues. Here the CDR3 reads CSARYEYGYTF. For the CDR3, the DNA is TGCAGTGCTAGGTACGAGTATGGCTACACCTTC.

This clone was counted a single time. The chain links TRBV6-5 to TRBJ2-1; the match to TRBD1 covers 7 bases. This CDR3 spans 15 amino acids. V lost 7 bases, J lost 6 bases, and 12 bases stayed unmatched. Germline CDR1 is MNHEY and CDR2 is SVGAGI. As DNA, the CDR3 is TGTGCCAGCATCCCGGGACAGATACATAGCAATGAGCAGTTCTTC. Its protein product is CASIPGQIHSNEQFF.

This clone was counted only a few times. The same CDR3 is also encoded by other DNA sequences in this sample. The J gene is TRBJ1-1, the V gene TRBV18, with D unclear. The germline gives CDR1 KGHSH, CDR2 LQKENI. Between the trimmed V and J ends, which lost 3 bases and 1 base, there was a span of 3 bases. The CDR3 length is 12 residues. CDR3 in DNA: TGTGCCAGCTCACCTGAGAACACTGAAGCTTTCTTT. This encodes CASSPENTEAFF.

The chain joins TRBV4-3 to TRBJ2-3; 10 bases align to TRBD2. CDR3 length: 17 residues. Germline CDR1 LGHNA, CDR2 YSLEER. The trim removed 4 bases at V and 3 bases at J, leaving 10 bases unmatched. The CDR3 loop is CASSRSPSGGGTDTQYF. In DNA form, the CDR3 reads TGCGCCAGCAGCCGCAGTCCTAGCGGGGGTGGAACAGATACGCAGTATTTT.

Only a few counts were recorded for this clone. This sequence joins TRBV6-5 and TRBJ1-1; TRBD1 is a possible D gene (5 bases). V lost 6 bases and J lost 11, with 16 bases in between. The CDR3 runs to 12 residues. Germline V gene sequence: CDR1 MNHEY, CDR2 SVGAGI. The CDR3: CASREGQGRAFF. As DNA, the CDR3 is TGTGCCAGCAGAGAGGGGCAGGGTCGGGCTTTCTTT.

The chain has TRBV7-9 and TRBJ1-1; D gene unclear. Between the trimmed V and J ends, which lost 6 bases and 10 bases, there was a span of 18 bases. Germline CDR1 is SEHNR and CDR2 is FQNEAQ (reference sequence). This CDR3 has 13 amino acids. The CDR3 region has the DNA TGTGCCAGCAGTCCACCTTCCGGGGTTCGAGCTTTCTTT. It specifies CASSPPSGVRAFF.

This CDR3 is CASSSRASGGQPQFF. CDR3 coding DNA: TGTGCCAGCAGCTCTAGGGCTAGCGGGGGGCAACCCCAGTTCTTC. The rearrangement uses TRBV7-8 and TRBJ2-1; TRBD2 matches at 11 bases. Germline lookup yields CDR1 SGHVS and CDR2 FQNEAQ. Unmatched junction bases numbered 12, after V lost 4 bases and J lost 13 bases. This CDR3 region has 15 residues.

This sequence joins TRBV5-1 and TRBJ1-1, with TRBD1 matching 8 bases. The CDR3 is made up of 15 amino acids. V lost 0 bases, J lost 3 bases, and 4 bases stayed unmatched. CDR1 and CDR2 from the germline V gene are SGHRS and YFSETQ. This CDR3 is CASSLGQGPDTEAFF. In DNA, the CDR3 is TGCGCCAGCAGCTTGGGACAGGGGCCAGACACTGAAGCTTTCTTT.

CDR3 sequence reads: CASSLDSGDEQFF. CDR3 DNA sequence: TGTGCCAGCAGCTTAGATTCGGGTGATGAGCAGTTCTTC. V and J are TRBV11-2 and TRBJ2-1; no clear D. Germline lookup yields CDR1 SGHAT and CDR2 FQNNGV. The CDR3 loop spans 13 amino acids. Trimming stripped 0 bases from V and 8 bases from J, with 8 bases between.

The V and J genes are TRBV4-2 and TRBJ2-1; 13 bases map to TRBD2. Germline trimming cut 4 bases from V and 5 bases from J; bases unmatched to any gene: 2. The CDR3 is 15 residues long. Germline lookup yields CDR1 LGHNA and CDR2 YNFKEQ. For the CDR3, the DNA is TGTGCCAGCAGCCGAGGACTAGCGGGAGACAATGAGCAGTTCTTC. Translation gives CASSRGLAGDNEQFF.

The CDR3 reads CASSIVQGAQPQHF. CDR3 nucleotide sequence: TGTGCCAGTAGTATCGTGCAGGGGGCTCAGCCCCAGCATTTT. The chain joins TRBV19 to TRBJ1-5, with 8 bases that match TRBD1. The germline V gene has CDR1 LNHDA and CDR2 SQIVND (reference sequence). The CDR3 extends over 14 amino acids. Trimming took 3 bases from V and 6 from J; bases not matched to a gene: 4.

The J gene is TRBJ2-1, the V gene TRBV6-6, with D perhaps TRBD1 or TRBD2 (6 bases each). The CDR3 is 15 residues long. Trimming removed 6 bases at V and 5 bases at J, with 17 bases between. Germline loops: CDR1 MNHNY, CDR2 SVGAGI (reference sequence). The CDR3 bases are TGTGCCAGCAGCGCGGGACAACTACTAGACAATGAGCAGTTCTTC. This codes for CASSAGQLLDNEQFF.

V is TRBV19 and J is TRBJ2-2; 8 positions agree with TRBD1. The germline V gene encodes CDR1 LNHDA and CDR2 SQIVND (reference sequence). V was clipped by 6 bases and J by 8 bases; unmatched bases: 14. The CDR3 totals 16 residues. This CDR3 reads CASSPPPDRAAGELFF. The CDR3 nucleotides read TGTGCCAGTAGCCCTCCCCCGGACAGGGCTGCTGGGGAGCTGTTTTTT.

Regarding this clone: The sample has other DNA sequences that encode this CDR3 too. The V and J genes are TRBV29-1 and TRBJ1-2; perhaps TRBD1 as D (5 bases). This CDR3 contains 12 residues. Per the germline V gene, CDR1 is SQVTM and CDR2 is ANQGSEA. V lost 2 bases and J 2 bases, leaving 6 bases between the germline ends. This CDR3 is CSVEPGNYGYTF. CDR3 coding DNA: TGCAGCGTTGAACCAGGGAACTATGGCTACACCTTC.

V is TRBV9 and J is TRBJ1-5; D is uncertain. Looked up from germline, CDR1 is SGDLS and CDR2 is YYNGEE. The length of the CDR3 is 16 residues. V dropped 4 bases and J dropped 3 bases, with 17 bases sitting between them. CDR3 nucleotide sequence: TGTGCCAGCAGCCCCGAGGCAGGCGGAACCAATCAGCCCCAGCATTTT. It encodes CASSPEAGGTNQPQHF.

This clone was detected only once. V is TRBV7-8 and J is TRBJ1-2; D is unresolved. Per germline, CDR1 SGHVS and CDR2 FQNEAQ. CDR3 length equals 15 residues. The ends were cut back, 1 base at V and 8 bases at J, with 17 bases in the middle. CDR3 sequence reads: CASSLVPLIAGGYTF. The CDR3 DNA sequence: TGTGCCAGCAGCTTAGTGCCCTTGATCGCAGGCGGCTACACCTTC.

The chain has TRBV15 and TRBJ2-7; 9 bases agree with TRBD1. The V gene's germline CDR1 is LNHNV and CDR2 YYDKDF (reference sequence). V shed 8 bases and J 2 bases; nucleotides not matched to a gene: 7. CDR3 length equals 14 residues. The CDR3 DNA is TGTGCCACCTCCGGGACAGGGCAGGCCTACGAGCAGTACTTC. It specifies CATSGTGQAYEQYF.

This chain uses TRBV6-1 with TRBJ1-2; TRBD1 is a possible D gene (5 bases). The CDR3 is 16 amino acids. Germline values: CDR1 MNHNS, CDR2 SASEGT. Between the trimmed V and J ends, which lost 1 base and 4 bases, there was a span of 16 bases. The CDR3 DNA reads TGTGCCAGCAGTGAAGTAGGGAGGGGCCCCTTCTATGGCTACACCTTC. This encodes CASSEVGRGPFYGYTF.

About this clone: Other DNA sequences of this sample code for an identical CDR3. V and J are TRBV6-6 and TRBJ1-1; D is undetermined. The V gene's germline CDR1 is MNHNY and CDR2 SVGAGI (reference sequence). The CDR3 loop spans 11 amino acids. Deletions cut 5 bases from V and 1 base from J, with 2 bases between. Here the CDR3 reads CASSRNTEAFF. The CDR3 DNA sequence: TGTGCCAGCAGTCGGAACACTGAAGCTTTCTTT.

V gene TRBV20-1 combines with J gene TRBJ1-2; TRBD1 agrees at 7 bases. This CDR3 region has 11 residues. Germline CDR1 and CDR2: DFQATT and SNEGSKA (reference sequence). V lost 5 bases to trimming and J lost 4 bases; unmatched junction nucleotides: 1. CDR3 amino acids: CSAWDSYGYTF. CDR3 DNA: TGCAGTGCTTGGGACAGCTATGGCTACACCTTC.

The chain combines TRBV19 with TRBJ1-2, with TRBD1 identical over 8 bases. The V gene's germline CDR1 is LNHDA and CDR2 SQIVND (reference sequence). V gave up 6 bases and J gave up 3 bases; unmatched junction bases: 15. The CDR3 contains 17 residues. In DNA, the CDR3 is TGTGCCAGTAGCCCCGGTGACAGGGGTTCAATCGACTATGGCTACACCTTC. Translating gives CASSPGDRGSIDYGYTF.